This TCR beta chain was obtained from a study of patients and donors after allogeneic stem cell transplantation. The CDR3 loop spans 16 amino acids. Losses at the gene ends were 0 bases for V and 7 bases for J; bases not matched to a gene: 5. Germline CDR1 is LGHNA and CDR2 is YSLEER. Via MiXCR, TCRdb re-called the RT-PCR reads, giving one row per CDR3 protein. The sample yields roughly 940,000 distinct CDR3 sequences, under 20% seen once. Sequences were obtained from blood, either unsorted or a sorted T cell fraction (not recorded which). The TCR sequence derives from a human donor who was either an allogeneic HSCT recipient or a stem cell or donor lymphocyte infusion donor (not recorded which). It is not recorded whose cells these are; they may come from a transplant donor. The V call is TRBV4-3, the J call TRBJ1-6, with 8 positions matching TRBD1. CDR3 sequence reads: CASSQDSPGGNSPLHF. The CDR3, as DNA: TGCGCCAGCAGCCAAGATTCACCAGGGGGCAATTCACCCCTCCACTTT.